This T cell receptor beta chain emerged from a study of blood T cell repertoires in COVID-19. On the study more broadly: From T cells, B-cell-depleted T cells, or PBMCs came the material, which was cDNA or gDNA.

The protocol was immunoSEQ multiplex PCR, while the TCRdb copy is restricted to in-frame clones and leaves out a portion. The sample lists 210,000 or so clones, 80% occurring once. Individuals drawn from 20 to 30 US areas were about 18 to 100 years old. Cohort placement rested on clinical history that participants reported themselves. The CDR3 totals 14 residues. The germline CDR1 and CDR2 sequences are LNHDA and SQIVND (reference sequence). V lost 1 base and J 6 bases, leaving 10 bases between the germline ends. This sequence joins TRBV19 and TRBJ1-5; D not certain. The sample was PBMCs or T cells enriched from blood (not recorded which). The TCR comes from a woman aged 40-49 years with acute COVID-19. CDR3 residues: CASSIGGLSQPQHF. CDR3 DNA: TGTGCCAGTAGTATAGGAGGGCTTAGTCAGCCCCAGCATTTT.